Below, 14 T cell receptor beta chains from the same sample are listed, as sequenced in a study of blood T cell repertoires in COVID-19. The assay was immunoSEQ multiplex PCR, and TCRdb's table has in-frame clones only and misses some. The top ten hold over 9.5% of the sample, which has about 370,000 clones, about 89% seen once. The specimen was peripheral blood. The receptor set was obtained from a woman in her twenties or thirties with COVID-19, enrolled during active disease.

This clone appeared a few times. Other DNA sequences of this sample code for an identical CDR3. The chain is built from TRBV9 and TRBJ2-1; tentative D call: TRBD2 (5 bases). Trimming took 3 bases from V and 0 from J, leaving 10 bases between them. The V gene's germline CDR1 is SGDLS and CDR2 YYNGEE. This CDR3 comprises 15 residues. CDR3 residues: CASSEDFTSYNEQFF. As DNA, the CDR3 is TGTGCCAGCAGCGAGGACTTTACCTCCTACAATGAGCAGTTCTTC.

This clone is a singleton in its sample. The J gene is TRBJ2-5, the V gene TRBV11-2; 9 bases are a match to TRBD1. V shed 5 bases and J 5 bases; nucleotides not matched to a gene: 6. Germline V gives CDR1 SGHAT, CDR2 FQNNGV. CDR3 length: 14 residues. CDR3 nucleotide sequence: TGTGCCAGCAGCCCCCGCGGGACAGGGGAGACCCAGTACTTC. As protein: CASSPRGTGETQYF.

This chain uses TRBV7-2 with TRBJ1-1, with 7 nucleotides matching TRBD1. CDR3 length: 13 residues. Germline trimming cut 2 bases from V and 4 bases from J; bases unmatched to any gene: 1. Germline CDR1 reads SGHTA; CDR2 reads FQGNSA. Written as DNA, the CDR3 is TGTGCCAGCAGCTTAAGACAGGGCACTGAAGCTTTCTTT. This gives the protein CASSLRQGTEAFF.

This clone was picked up one time. V and J are TRBV6-1 and TRBJ2-1; weak D call: TRBD2 (5 bases). The germline gives CDR1 MNHNS, CDR2 SASEGT. CDR3 size: 14 residues. V was shortened by 5 bases and J by 8 bases, with 16 bases between the two germline ends. The CDR3 bases are TGTGCCAGCAGTTATACCCCCACCGGGGATGAGCAGTTCTTC. Translation gives CASSYTPTGDEQFF.

This chain joins TRBV19 and TRBJ1-6; D not certain. The CDR3 is 16 residues long. Germline V lookup: CDR1 LNHDA, CDR2 SQIVND (reference sequence). Trimming removed 3 bases at V and 8 bases at J, with 17 bases between. CDR3 in amino acids: CASSITAQWEDSPLHF. The CDR3 DNA reads as TGTGCCAGTAGTATCACGGCTCAATGGGAGGATTCACCCCTCCACTTT.

The chain couples TRBV3-1 (or the pseudogene TRBV3-2) to TRBJ2-3; 15 bases line up with TRBD2. The CDR3 runs to 15 residues. CDR1 and CDR2 (germline): LGHDT, YNNKEL (reference sequence). J gave up 0 bases and V 8 bases, and 0 bases lay outside the gene matches. The CDR3: CASGTSGRSTDTQYF. The CDR3 coding sequence is TGTGCCAGCGGGACTAGCGGGAGGAGCACAGATACGCAGTATTTT.

This clone was seen a single time. The chain couples TRBV5-1 to TRBJ2-1, with TRBD2 matching over 8 bases. Germline trimming cut 4 bases from V and 8 bases from J; bases unmatched to any gene: 5. Germline V CDR1 and CDR2: SGHRS, YFSETQ. The CDR3 spans 13 residues. CDR3 sequence reads: CASSRGLDDEQFF. The CDR3 DNA reads TGCGCCAGCAGCAGGGGACTAGACGATGAGCAGTTCTTC.

This clone appeared a single time. The chain employs TRBV24-1 and TRBJ2-7; 10 bases are a match to TRBD2. Trimming at V came to 7 bases and at J to 4 bases, leaving 9 bases not matched to a gene. The CDR3 has 15 residues. Germline V gives CDR1 KGHDR, CDR2 SFDVKD. The CDR3 DNA is TGTGCCACCAGCCCCACTAGCGGGGACCCTTACGAGCAGTACTTC. This encodes CATSPTSGDPYEQYF.

The chain is built from TRBV6-1 and TRBJ2-3; the D gene is possibly TRBD2 (7 bases). This CDR3 contains 13 residues. V was shortened by 3 bases and J by 8 bases, with 12 bases between the two germline ends. Germline CDR1 and CDR2: MNHNS and SASEGT. The CDR3 loop reads CASSDGLGGTQYF. CDR3 bases: TGTGCCAGCAGTGACGGACTAGGGGGTACGCAGTATTTT.

This chain links TRBV28 with TRBJ1-1; no reliable D call. V dropped 6 bases and J dropped 1 base, with 12 bases sitting between them. The CDR3 spans 14 residues. From germline, CDR1 is MDHEN and CDR2 SYDVKM. The CDR3 bases are TGTGCCAGCAGCCAACCGCGGGGGAACACTGAAGCTTTCTTT. Translated, it gives CASSQPRGNTEAFF. Supplemented by reference TRBV28 and TRBJ1-1, the full variable domain reads DVKVTQSSRYLVKRTGEKVFLECVQDMDHENMFWYRQDPGLGLRLIYFSYDVKMKEKGDIPEGYSVSREKKERFSLILESASTNQTSMYLCASSQPRGNTEAFFGQGTRLTVV.

This chain links TRBV3-1 (or the pseudogene TRBV3-2) with TRBJ2-7; unclear D gene. The germline gives CDR1 LGHDT, CDR2 YNNKEL (reference sequence). The CDR3 contains 12 residues. The V end lost 0 bases, the J end lost 4 bases, and 4 bases lay between the germline ends. CDR3 residues: CASSQDLYEQYF. The DNA for the CDR3 is TGTGCCAGCAGCCAAGATCTGTACGAGCAGTACTTC.

The rearrangement uses TRBV4-1 and TRBJ2-7; D remains unclear. The germline V gene encodes CDR1 MGHRA and CDR2 YSYEKL. The CDR3 consists of 16 residues. Trimming took 3 bases from V and 1 from J, leaving 16 bases between them. Here the CDR3 reads CASSHFQRLGSYEQYF. The CDR3 coding sequence is TGCGCCAGCAGCCATTTCCAGCGCCTCGGGTCCTACGAGCAGTACTTC.

This clone has a single count. The chain recombines TRBV30 with TRBJ1-2; the D is unclear. The CDR3 covers 11 residues. Germline V gives CDR1 GTSNPN, CDR2 SVGIG (reference sequence). Trimming left V 6 bases short and J 5 bases short, with 10 bases between. In DNA, the CDR3 is TGTGCCTGCCGACAATTTTATGGCTACACCTTC. Amino acid sequence: CACRQFYGYTF.

This clone was detected ten times or more. The genes are TRBV5-1 and TRBJ1-2; TRBD1 matches 8 bases. Germline values: CDR1 SGHRS, CDR2 YFSETQ. CDR3 length: 16 residues. Germline trimming cut 0 bases from V and 3 bases from J; bases unmatched to any gene: 7. The DNA of the CDR3 is TGCGCCAGCAGCTTGGCGGCAGGGGGCGACTACTATGGCTACACCTTC. Its protein product is CASSLAAGGDYYGYTF.